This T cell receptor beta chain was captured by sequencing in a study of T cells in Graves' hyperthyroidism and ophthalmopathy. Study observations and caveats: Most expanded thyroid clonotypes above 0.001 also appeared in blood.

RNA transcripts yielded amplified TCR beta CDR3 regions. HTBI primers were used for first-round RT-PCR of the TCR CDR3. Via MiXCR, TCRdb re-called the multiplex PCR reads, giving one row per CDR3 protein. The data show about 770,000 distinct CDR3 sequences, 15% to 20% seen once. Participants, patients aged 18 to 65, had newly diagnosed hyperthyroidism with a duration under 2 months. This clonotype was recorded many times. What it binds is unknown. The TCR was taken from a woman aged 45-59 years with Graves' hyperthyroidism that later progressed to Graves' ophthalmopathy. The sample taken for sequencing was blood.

The CDR3 reads CASSLGQAILTGELFF. The CDR3 DNA follows: TGTGCCAGCAGTTTAGGGCAGGCTATCCTCACCGGGGAGCTGTTTTTT. The chain couples TRBV12-3 or TRBV12-4 to TRBJ2-2; no clear D gene. This CDR3 has 16 residues. The ends were cut back, 1 base at V and 4 bases at J, with 13 bases in the middle.